The clone carrying this T cell receptor beta chain appeared once. Its target is unknown. Profiling relied on immunoSEQ multiplex PCR, and the TCRdb table lists in-frame clones only, not all of them. The data contain more than 95,000 clones, approximately 78% of them singletons. The CDR3 contains 14 residues. The germline gives CDR1 SGHNT, CDR2 YENEEA. V lost 5 bases to trimming and J lost 9 bases; unmatched junction nucleotides: 7. The sample belongs to a study of T cell clones after liver transplantation. Study conclusions and caveats: Graft donor-reactive T cells may have migrated into the graft rather than being deleted.

Thawed unstimulated PBMCs were FACS-sorted by CD3, CD4 and CD8 into two populations. This clonotype was sampled from a human donor who received a liver transplant. The starting material was CD4+ T cells from blood, obtained before liver transplant. This chain uses TRBV11-3 with TRBJ2-1; 10 bases are a match to TRBD2. DNA of the CDR3: TGTGCCAGCAGCGAAAGCGGGAGGGCCACTGAGCAGTTCTTC. It is translated as CASSESGRATEQFF.